Given below is one T cell receptor (beta chain) in context. These data originate in a study of T cell changes during pregnancy in multiple sclerosis. Measured with immunoSEQ multiplex PCR; TCRdb has only the in-frame clones, and not every one. The table shows roughly 60,000 clones, with roughly nine tenths occurring only once. V was pared by 6 bases and J by 4 bases, with 12 bases between. The length of the CDR3 is 13 residues. Germline V CDR1 and CDR2: ENHRY, SYGVKD. This clonotype was obtained from a female donor with multiple sclerosis, enrolled in a pregnancy study. The V gene is TRBV10-3, the J gene TRBJ1-1; D is undetermined. The sample consisted of CD4+ T cells from peripheral blood mononuclear cells, taken in the first trimester of pregnancy. The CDR3 region is CAIRDAGVTEAFF. CDR3 bases: TGTGCCATCAGGGACGCGGGAGTCACTGAAGCTTTCTTT.